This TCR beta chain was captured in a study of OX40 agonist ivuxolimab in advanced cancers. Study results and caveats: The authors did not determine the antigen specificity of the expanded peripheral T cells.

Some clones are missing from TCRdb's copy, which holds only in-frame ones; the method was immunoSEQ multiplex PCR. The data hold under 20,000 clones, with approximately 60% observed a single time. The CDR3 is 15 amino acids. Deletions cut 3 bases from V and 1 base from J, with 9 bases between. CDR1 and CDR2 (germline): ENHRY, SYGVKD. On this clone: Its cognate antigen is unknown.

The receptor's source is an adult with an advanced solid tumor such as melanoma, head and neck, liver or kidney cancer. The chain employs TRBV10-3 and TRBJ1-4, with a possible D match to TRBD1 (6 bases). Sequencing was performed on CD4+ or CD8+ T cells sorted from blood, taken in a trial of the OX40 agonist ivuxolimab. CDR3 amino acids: CAISDQTGTNEKLFF. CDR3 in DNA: TGTGCCATCAGTGACCAGACAGGAACTAATGAAAAACTGTTTTTT.